The 8 T cell receptor beta chains presented below share a single source sample, sequenced in a study of shared clonotypes between healthy human individuals. Using immunoSEQ multiplex PCR, the repertoire was profiled, and TCRdb retains in-frame clones only, with some absent. The sample carries 2 million to 2.5 million clones, less than 95% recorded once. Sequencing was carried out using naive CD4+ T cells from PBMCs. Subset given: CD45RA+ positively selected. The receptors originated from a man between 18 and 29 years old in good health. Some clones in this sample may be carry-over from other donors' samples.

V is TRBV21-1 and J is TRBJ2-3; the table's D call, TRBD2, was not checked against the DNA. TRBV21-1 is flagged as a pseudogene. CDR3 size: 15 residues. In DNA, the CDR3 is TGTGCCAGCAGCAAAGGGGGGGGATCCGTTACCCCGCAGTATTTT. It encodes CASSKGGGSVTPQYF.

The V and J genes are TRBV6-5 and TRBJ2-1; perhaps TRBD1 as D (7 bases). There are 15 residues in the CDR3. Germline values: CDR1 MNHEY, CDR2 SVGAGI. Trimming shortened V by 8 bases and J by 9 bases, and 23 bases separated the two germline ends. DNA for the CDR3: TGTGCCAGCGGGGTTTTGCCGCAGGGGGGTTCTGAGCAGTTCTTC. Its translation: CASGVLPQGGSEQFF.

The chain employs TRBV5-6 and TRBJ2-3, with D possibly matching TRBD2 (5 bases). V was pared by 5 bases and J by 1 base, with 11 bases between. The CDR3 has 14 amino acids. Per the germline V gene, CDR1 is SGHDT and CDR2 is YYEEEE. The CDR3 bases are TGTGCCAGCAGGCGGGTGGGAGGCACAGATACGCAGTATTTT. Translation gives CASRRVGGTDTQYF.

The chain has TRBV19 and TRBJ1-2; D is unresolved. The CDR3 covers 15 residues. Deletions cut 0 bases from V and 8 bases from J, with 16 bases between. CDR1 is LNHDA and CDR2 is SQIVND in the germline V gene (reference sequence). CDR3 DNA: TGTGCCAGTAGTATAGATCTTAGGCAGAGAGGCGGCTACACCTTC. It translates to CASSIDLRQRGGYTF.

The gene calls are TRBV29-1 and TRBJ2-2; TRBD1 matches at 12 bases. This CDR3 has 14 residues. Germline V lookup: CDR1 SQVTM, CDR2 ANQGSEA. The trim removed 4 bases at V and 7 bases at J, leaving 4 bases unmatched. The CDR3 DNA follows: TGCAGCGTTGTGGGACAGGGGGCGGTCGGGGAGCTGTTTTTT. Residues: CSVVGQGAVGELFF.

The chain links TRBV27 to TRBJ2-3; D gene uncertain. Trimming stripped 6 bases from V and 6 bases from J, with 13 bases between. Looked up from germline, CDR1 is MNHEY and CDR2 is SMNVEV (reference sequence). CDR3 length: 13 amino acids. In nucleotides, the CDR3 is TGTGCCAGCAGGCTACTTGGGCAGGATACGCAGTATTTT. Its protein product is CASRLLGQDTQYF.

The J gene is TRBJ2-1, the V gene TRBV6-5; TRBD1 aligns across 10 bases. With V trimmed by 4 bases and J by 4 bases, 7 bases remained unmatched. The CDR3 has 16 residues. Germline assignment: CDR1 MNHEY and CDR2 SVGAGI. CDR3 amino acids: CASSSLGTGVYNEQFF. The CDR3 DNA follows: TGTGCCAGCAGTTCCCTTGGGACAGGGGTATACAATGAGCAGTTCTTC.

This clone was counted once. This chain links TRBV4-2 with TRBJ2-1; D is unresolved. CDR1 and CDR2 from the germline V gene are LGHNA and YNFKEQ. Trimming took off 0 bases at V and 4 bases at J, with 10 bases between the two ends. The CDR3 runs 15 residues. CDR3 protein: CASSQERLGYNEQFF. As DNA, the CDR3 is TGTGCCAGCAGCCAAGAAAGGTTGGGGTACAATGAGCAGTTCTTC.